The 22 T cell receptor beta chains given below trace back to one sample, sequenced in a study of cytomegalovirus exposure and HLA in healthy donors. Amplification used 60 Vbeta primers and 13 Jbeta primers. Clones were read by immunoSEQ multiplex PCR, and TCRdb kept only the in-frame ones, dropping some. The sample lists 100,000 to 150,000 clones; 75% to 85% were seen once. Sequenced sample: PBMCs. The receptors were sampled from a woman aged 40 to 55 in good health and CMV-seronegative.

This clone occurred once. The chain links TRBV5-1 to TRBJ1-1, with 11 bases that match TRBD1. Germline CDR1 is SGHRS and CDR2 is YFSETQ. CDR3 length: 17 amino acids. V was pared by 6 bases and J by 5 bases, with 15 bases of the junction left unmatched. The CDR3 coding sequence is TGCGCCAGCAACACCGTAACCGGGACAGGGGGTTATACTGAAGCTTTCTTT. Amino acids: CASNTVTGTGGYTEAFF.

The V call is TRBV7-6, the J call TRBJ2-1, with D perhaps matching TRBD2 (5 bases). V was pared by 4 bases and J by 7 bases, with 17 bases between. Germline lookup yields CDR1 SGHVS and CDR2 FNYEAQ. This CDR3 comprises 15 residues. As DNA, the CDR3 is TGTGCCAGCAGCTATAACGGGGAAGCATTGAATGAGCAGTTCTTC. This codes for CASSYNGEALNEQFF.

This chain uses TRBV10-1 with TRBJ2-3; tentative D call: TRBD1 (8 bases). The CDR3 is made up of 14 amino acids. Per the germline V gene, CDR1 is WNHNN and CDR2 is SYGVQD (reference sequence). V was cut by 9 bases and J by 4 bases, with 17 bases left in between. As DNA, the CDR3 is TGCGCCAGTATGACAGGGGCGGGAGCAGATACGCAGTATTTT. It yields the protein CASMTGAGADTQYF.

This clone was observed a handful of times. This chain uses TRBV19 with TRBJ1-5; a weak D match, TRBD1 (6 bases). This CDR3 has 15 residues. Per germline, CDR1 LNHDA and CDR2 SQIVND (reference sequence). Trimming pared 7 bases from V and 0 bases from J, leaving 13 bases between. The CDR3 here is CASTKGGGSNQPQHF. In DNA form, the CDR3 reads TGTGCCAGTACGAAGGGAGGGGGTAGCAATCAGCCCCAGCATTTT.

The count of this clone is one. This chain joins TRBV10-3 and TRBJ2-7, with D unclear. Trimming removed 0 bases from V and 0 bases from J, with 3 bases in between. Germline-derived CDR1 and CDR2 are ENHRY and SYGVKD. This CDR3 comprises 13 residues. This CDR3 is CAISESSSYEQYF. Written as DNA, the CDR3 is TGTGCCATCAGTGAGTCCAGCTCCTACGAGCAGTACTTC.

V gene TRBV9 combines with J gene TRBJ2-1, with 7 bases aligning to TRBD1. The V segment lost 0 bases and the J segment 5 bases; nucleotides outside the gene matches: 14. The germline CDR1 and CDR2 sequences are SGDLS and YYNGEE. The CDR3 is 18 residues long. The CDR3 DNA follows: TGTGCCAGCAGCGTAGGTCGGGACAGTCCCTACTACGACAATGAGCAGTTCTTC. Protein: CASSVGRDSPYYDNEQFF.

The chain couples TRBV6-1 to TRBJ2-1; D not certain. V lost 6 bases and J 8 bases, leaving 20 bases between the germline ends. Germline V CDR1 and CDR2: MNHNS, SASEGT. This CDR3 has 15 residues. The CDR3 DNA sequence: TGTGCCAGCAGGACGGATCTACCTCGGAGAGATGAGCAGTTCTTC. Its protein is CASRTDLPRRDEQFF.

The chain has TRBV5-5 and TRBJ1-3, with 7 bases fitting TRBD1. V trimming: 4 bases; J trimming: 0 bases; junction bases outside the gene matches: 10. This CDR3 has 17 residues. CDR1 and CDR2 from the germline V gene are SGHKS and YYEKEE (reference sequence). The CDR3 DNA is TGTGCCAGCAGCCCTTCAGGGGGAACAGTCTCTGGAAACACCATATATTTT. This sequence encodes CASSPSGGTVSGNTIYF.

The chain recombines TRBV2 with TRBJ1-5; D uncertain. The CDR3 covers 18 residues. Germline assignment: CDR1 SNHLY and CDR2 FYNNEI. Trimming stripped 6 bases from V and 2 bases from J, with 23 bases between. CDR3 region: CASRNPLGVLRGNQPQHF. CDR3 nucleotides: TGTGCCAGCAGGAACCCCCTCGGCGTGTTACGGGGCAATCAGCCCCAGCATTTT.

The CDR3 DNA follows: TGTGCCAGCAGCCCGCTCTCGACAGCCGCTTACCAAGAGACCCAGTACTTC. Translated, it gives CASSPLSTAAYQETQYF. The chain has TRBV7-8 and TRBJ2-5, with D possibly TRBD1 on 5 matching bases. Trimming removed 5 bases from V and 0 bases from J, with 19 bases in between. Germline lookup yields CDR1 SGHVS and CDR2 FQNEAQ. This CDR3 has 17 amino acids.

The genes are TRBV28 and TRBJ2-7; D may be TRBD1 (6 bases). Germline V gene lookup returns CDR1 MDHEN and CDR2 SYDVKM. V lost 3 bases and J 5 bases, leaving 8 bases between the germline ends. The CDR3 has 12 residues. CDR3 sequence (DNA): TGTGCCAGCAGTTTGAACAGGGACGAGCAGTACTTC. It codes for CASSLNRDEQYF.

The rearrangement links TRBV28 to TRBJ2-7; D remains unclear. Trimming stripped 5 bases from V and 5 bases from J, with 13 bases between. The CDR3 is 13 residues long. Per the germline V gene, CDR1 is MDHEN and CDR2 is SYDVKM. The CDR3 DNA sequence: TGTGCCAGCAGTACCCCAGGATTCAACGAGCAGTACTTC. Translation gives CASSTPGFNEQYF.

The chain uses TRBV5-4 and TRBJ2-7, with 10 positions matching TRBD1. The CDR3 runs 15 residues. V gave up 2 bases and J gave up 5 bases; unmatched junction bases: 7. The germline gives CDR1 SGHNT, CDR2 YYREEE (reference sequence). As DNA, the CDR3 is TGTGCCAGCAGCTTACCGGGACAGGGGAGTAACGAGCAGTACTTC. Residues: CASSLPGQGSNEQYF. Using reference TRBV5-4 and TRBJ2-7 for the parts outside the CDR3, the full variable domain is ETGVTQSPTHLIKTRGQQVTLRCSSQSGHNTVSWYQQALGQGPQFIFQYYREEENGRGNFPPRFSGLQFPNYSSELNVNALELDDSALYLCASSLPGQGSNEQYFGPGTRLTVT.

This chain links TRBV6-1 with TRBJ2-5, with D possibly TRBD1 on 6 matching bases. CDR3 length: 13 amino acids. V lost 3 bases and J 4 bases, leaving 9 bases between the germline ends. Germline CDR1 and CDR2: MNHNS and SASEGT. CDR3 sequence: CASSDRGRETQYF. CDR3 sequence (DNA): TGTGCCAGCAGTGACAGGGGCCGAGAGACCCAGTACTTC.

The CDR3 coding sequence is TGTGCCACGAGATGGGGGCGGGGGGGACCGGTTGAAGCTTTCTTT. It translates to CATRWGRGGPVEAFF. The chain employs TRBV19 and TRBJ1-1, with D maybe TRBD1 (6 bases). Germline values: CDR1 LNHDA, CDR2 SQIVND (reference sequence). The CDR3 covers 15 residues. V was trimmed by 10 bases and J by 7 bases, leaving 25 bases between them.

The chain joins TRBV19 to TRBJ2-3; 11 bases fit TRBD2. The CDR3 is 15 residues long. The germline gives CDR1 LNHDA, CDR2 SQIVND (reference sequence). The junction had 9 bases not matched to a gene; V was cut back by 7 bases and J by 6 bases. DNA of the CDR3: TGTGCCAGTACCGTTAGCGGGGGGGCGGCGGATACGCAGTATTTT. Translation gives CASTVSGGAADTQYF.

The CDR3 sequence is CASSPYDRVGGNTIYF. DNA of the CDR3: TGTGCCAGCAGTCCCTATGACAGGGTTGGTGGAAACACCATATATTTT. The chain has TRBV6-6 and TRBJ1-3; 7 bases agree with TRBD1. Germline values: CDR1 MNHNY, CDR2 SVGAGI (reference sequence). This CDR3 spans 16 amino acids. The ends lost 5 bases at V and 3 bases at J; junction bases unmatched: 10.

The chain joins TRBV10-3 to TRBJ2-5; 9 nucleotides align to TRBD1. CDR1 is ENHRY, CDR2 SYGVKD, per germline. The CDR3 length is 16 residues. V was pared by 0 bases and J by 4 bases, with 6 bases of the junction left unmatched. The CDR3 sequence: CAISESGTGRGETQYF. The CDR3 bases are TGTGCCATCAGTGAGTCGGGGACAGGGAGGGGAGAGACCCAGTACTTC.

This clone came up a few times. The chain recombines TRBV7-2 with TRBJ2-3; D might be TRBD1 (5 bases). There are 14 residues in the CDR3. The germline CDR1 and CDR2 sequences are SGHTA and FQGNSA. The V and J ends lost 1 base and 4 bases respectively, with 9 bases between them. The CDR3 loop reads CASSLVAGPDTQYF. In DNA, the CDR3 is TGTGCCAGCAGCTTAGTAGCAGGGCCAGATACGCAGTATTTT. Using reference TRBV7-2 and TRBJ2-3 for the parts outside the CDR3, the full variable domain is GAGVSQSPSNKVTEKGKDVELRCDPISGHTALYWYRQSLGQGLEFLIYFQGNSAPDKSGLPSDRFSAERTGGSVSTLTIQRTQQEDSAVYLCASSLVAGPDTQYFGPGTRLTVL.

A single count supports this clone. The rearrangement uses TRBV5-4 and TRBJ1-2, with D possibly TRBD1 on 5 matching bases. The V gene lost 0 bases and the J gene lost 5 bases, with 14 bases spanning the gap. This CDR3 comprises 15 residues. Germline V CDR1 and CDR2: SGHNT, YYREEE (reference sequence). The CDR3 region is CASSLEGRRVYGYTF. The CDR3, as DNA: TGTGCCAGCAGCTTGGAGGGGAGGAGGGTTTATGGCTACACCTTC.

The chain employs TRBV7-3 and TRBJ1-1; the D is unclear. CDR3 length: 13 amino acids. Trimming took 3 bases from V and 1 from J, leaving 6 bases between them. Germline values: CDR1 SGHTA, CDR2 FQGTGA. In DNA form, the CDR3 reads TGTGCCAGCAGCTTTCAGGAGAACACTGAAGCTTTCTTT. Translating it yields CASSFQENTEAFF.

The chain employs TRBV18 and TRBJ1-4; D gene ambiguous. The germline V gene encodes CDR1 KGHSH and CDR2 LQKENI. The V gene lost 2 bases and the J gene lost 2 bases, with 6 bases spanning the gap. CDR3 length: 14 amino acids. CDR3 in DNA: TGTGCCAGCTCACCAGAGGGCACTAATGAAAAACTGTTTTTT. Amino acids: CASSPEGTNEKLFF.